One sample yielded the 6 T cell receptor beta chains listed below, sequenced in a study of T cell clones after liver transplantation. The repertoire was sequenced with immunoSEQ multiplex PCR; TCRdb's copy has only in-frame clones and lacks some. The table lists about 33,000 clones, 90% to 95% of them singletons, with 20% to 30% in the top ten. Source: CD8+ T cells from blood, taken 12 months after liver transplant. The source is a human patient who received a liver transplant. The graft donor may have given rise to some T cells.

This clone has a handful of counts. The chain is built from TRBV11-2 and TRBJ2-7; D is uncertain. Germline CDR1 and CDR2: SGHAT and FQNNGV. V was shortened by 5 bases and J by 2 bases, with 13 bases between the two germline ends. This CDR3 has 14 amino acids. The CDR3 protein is CASSHISVPYEQYF. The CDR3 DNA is TGTGCCAGCAGCCACATTTCAGTCCCCTACGAGCAGTACTTC.

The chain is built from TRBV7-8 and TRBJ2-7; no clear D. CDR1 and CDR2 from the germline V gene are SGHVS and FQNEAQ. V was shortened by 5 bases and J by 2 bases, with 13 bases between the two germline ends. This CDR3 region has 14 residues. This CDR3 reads CASSHPARPYEQYF. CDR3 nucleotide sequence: TGTGCCAGCAGCCACCCCGCCCGGCCCTACGAGCAGTACTTC.

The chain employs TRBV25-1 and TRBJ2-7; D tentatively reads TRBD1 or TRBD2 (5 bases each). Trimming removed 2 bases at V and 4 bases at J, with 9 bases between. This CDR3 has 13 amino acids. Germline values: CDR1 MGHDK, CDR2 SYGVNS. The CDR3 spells CASSEQGRYEQYF. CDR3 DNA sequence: TGTGCCAGCAGTGAACAGGGACGATACGAGCAGTACTTC.

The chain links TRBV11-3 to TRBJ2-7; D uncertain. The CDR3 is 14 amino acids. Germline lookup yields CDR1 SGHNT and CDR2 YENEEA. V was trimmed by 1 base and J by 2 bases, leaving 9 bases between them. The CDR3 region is CASSLALGTYEQYF. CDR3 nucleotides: TGTGCCAGCAGCTTAGCGCTGGGCACCTACGAGCAGTACTTC.

CDR3 DNA: TGTGCCAGCAGTTTCCAAAGGACAGGGGATGAGCAGTTCTTC. This sequence encodes CASSFQRTGDEQFF. The chain employs TRBV27 and TRBJ2-1; TRBD1 matches 9 bases. Germline CDR1 and CDR2: MNHEY and SMNVEV (reference sequence). With V trimmed by 3 bases and J by 8 bases, 5 bases remained unmatched. The CDR3 has 14 amino acids.

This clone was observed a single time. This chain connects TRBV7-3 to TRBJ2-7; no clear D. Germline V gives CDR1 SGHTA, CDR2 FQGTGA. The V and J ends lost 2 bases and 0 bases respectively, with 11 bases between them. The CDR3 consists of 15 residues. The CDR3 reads CASSLGNDVSYEQYF. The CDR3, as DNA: TGTGCCAGCAGCTTAGGTAATGACGTCTCCTACGAGCAGTACTTC.